Sequencing of this T cell receptor (beta chain) was carried out in a study of T cells after yellow fever vaccination. Study conclusions and caveats: Researchers noted that a small share of clonotypes showed up in both CD4 and CD8 compartments.

This clonotype was seen a handful of times. The antigen remains unidentified. V lost 5 bases, J lost 12 bases, and 17 bases lay in between. This CDR3 is 13 amino acids long. In germline, CDR1 is MNHEY, CDR2 SVGEGT. TCRdb re-called the 5' RACE reads with MiXCR, one entry per CDR3 protein. This sample has a few hundred thousand distinct CDR3 sequences; around 6.8% occur once, and the top ten carry 18%. The chain links TRBV6-2 or TRBV6-3 to TRBJ2-1, with D possibly TRBD2 on 5 matching bases. The TCR comes from a young man who received the YFV17D yellow fever vaccine. Sequencing was performed on PBMCs, taken about 41 days after the first yellow fever vaccination. CDR3 bases: TGTGCCAGCAGTCAGGACTTATTTCCGCGGCAGTTCTTC. Translated, it gives CASSQDLFPRQFF.